This section outlines one TCR beta chain sequence together with its context. These data originate in a study of blood T cell repertoires in COVID-19. The wider study: The United States, Italy and Spain provided the acute and convalescent COVID-19 samples. Sources were T cells, B-cell-depleted T cells, or PBMCs; the material itself was cDNA or gDNA.

TCRdb keeps only in-frame clones here, not all; method: immunoSEQ multiplex PCR. Of tens of thousands of clones listed, about 81% were seen once; the top ten hold under 20%. Material for sequencing was peripheral blood. This sequence was found in a human donor in a cohort sampled during active COVID-19.

The DNA of the CDR3 is TGTGCCAGCCTACGCGTCGGGGCCCAGCATTTT. It codes for CASLRVGAQHF. This chain connects TRBV21-1 to TRBJ1-5. TRBV21-1 has pseudogene status. This CDR3 has 11 amino acids.